The next 14 T cell receptor beta chains were all read from a single sample in a study of T cell responses to AZD1222 COVID-19 vaccine. The repertoire was sequenced with immunoSEQ multiplex PCR; TCRdb's copy has only in-frame clones and lacks some. The sample gives over 95,000 clones, 88% of which show up once; about 15% is in the top ten. The sequencing here drew on peripheral blood, taken 28 days after the second AZD1222 dose. Source of these receptors: an adult who received the AZD1222 COVID-19 vaccine.

V is TRBV2 and J is TRBJ2-5, with TRBD2 matching 9 bases. Germline V gene lookup returns CDR1 SNHLY and CDR2 FYNNEI. Trimming at V came to 9 bases and at J to 5 bases, leaving 4 bases not matched to a gene. The CDR3 length is 12 residues. The CDR3 loop is CARGLAYETQYF. The CDR3, as DNA: TGTGCCAGAGGACTAGCGTACGAGACCCAGTACTTC.

The chain links TRBV29-1 to TRBJ2-2, with 7 bases lining up with TRBD1. Trimming took 4 bases from V and 2 from J; bases not matched to a gene: 4. CDR1 and CDR2 from the germline V gene are SQVTM and ANQGSEA. The CDR3 consists of 14 residues. CDR3 loop: CSVVTGSNTGELFF. The CDR3 region has the DNA TGCAGCGTTGTGACAGGGAGTAACACCGGGGAGCTGTTTTTT.

The V and J genes are TRBV18 and TRBJ2-7, with D maybe TRBD2 (6 bases). The germline V gene has CDR1 KGHSH and CDR2 LQKENI. The CDR3 spans 15 residues. Trimming took 3 bases from V and 0 from J, leaving 12 bases between them. In nucleotides, the CDR3 is TGTGCCAGCTCACCGCCGGGACTGAGCTCCTACGAGCAGTACTTC. Translated, it gives CASSPPGLSSYEQYF.

The chain employs TRBV12-3 or TRBV12-4 and TRBJ2-5, with D hard to call. The CDR3 extends over 13 amino acids. The V end was cut by 6 bases, the J end by 5 bases, with 13 bases between. The CDR3 DNA sequence: TGTGCCAGCAGGATGCCCGTCGTGGAGACCCAGTACTTC. This codes for CASRMPVVETQYF.

J is TRBJ2-7 and V is TRBV6-1, with 11 bases that match TRBD1. This CDR3 region has 15 residues. V shed 3 bases, J shed 1 base, and the junction held 2 bases outside the gene matches. CDR1 is MNHNS and CDR2 is SASEGT in the germline V gene. CDR3 protein: CASSEGQGVSYEQYF. CDR3 coding DNA: TGTGCCAGCAGTGAGGGACAGGGGGTATCCTACGAGCAGTACTTC.

CDR3 residues: CASSVGRENTGELFF. CDR3 sequence (DNA): TGTGCCAGCAGCGTAGGCAGGGAAAACACCGGGGAGCTGTTTTTT. The gene calls are TRBV9 and TRBJ2-2, with D possibly matching TRBD1 (5 bases). V was shortened by 0 bases and J by 2 bases, with 8 bases between the two germline ends. This CDR3 region has 15 residues. Germline V gene sequence: CDR1 SGDLS, CDR2 YYNGEE.

The chain couples TRBV10-3 to TRBJ1-4; D gene ambiguous. The CDR3 is made up of 12 amino acids. Trimming took off 10 bases at V and 0 bases at J, with 6 bases between the two ends. Germline V CDR1 and CDR2: ENHRY, SYGVKD. CDR3 residues: CATAATNEKLFF. As DNA, the CDR3 is TGTGCCACGGCAGCAACTAATGAAAAACTGTTTTTT.

The rearrangement joins TRBV4-1 to TRBJ1-2; 8 nucleotides agree with TRBD1. CDR1 MGHRA and CDR2 YSYEKL come from the germline V gene. This CDR3 has 14 residues. The ends lost 4 bases at V and 5 bases at J; junction bases unmatched: 6. The CDR3 spells CASSPGQVRYGYTF. The CDR3 DNA is TGCGCCAGCAGCCCGGGACAGGTTCGATATGGCTACACCTTC.

This clone was observed once. V and J are TRBV11-2 and TRBJ2-2; 9 nucleotides match TRBD1. The CDR3 runs 16 residues. Germline V gene data show CDR1 as SGHAT and CDR2 as FQNNGV. V was clipped by 2 bases and J by 8 bases; unmatched bases: 9. DNA of the CDR3: TGTGCCAGCAGCTTATCCTCTGGACAGGGGTGGGGGGAGCTGTTTTTT. Protein product: CASSLSSGQGWGELFF. Full variable domain (remainder filled in from reference TRBV11-2 and TRBJ2-2): EAGVAQSPRYKIIEKRQSVAFWCNPISGHATLYWYQQILGQGPKLLIQFQNNGVVDDSQLPKDRFSAERLKGVDSTLKIQPAKLEDSAVYLCASSLSSGQGWGELFFGEGSRLTVL.

The J gene is TRBJ1-4, the V gene TRBV3-1 (or the pseudogene TRBV3-2); D possibly corresponds to TRBD1 (6 bases). Germline CDR1 LGHDT, CDR2 YNNKEL (reference sequence). Deletions cut 5 bases from V and 1 base from J, with 8 bases between. The CDR3 totals 14 residues. In DNA form, the CDR3 reads TGTGCCAGCAGCTCGACAGGAACTAATGAAAAACTGTTTTTT. Its protein is CASSSTGTNEKLFF.

The chain combines TRBV27 with TRBJ2-7; TRBD1 is a possible D gene (6 bases). V was cut by 2 bases and J by 6 bases, with 14 bases left in between. CDR3 length equals 14 residues. Germline assignment: CDR1 MNHEY and CDR2 SMNVEV (reference sequence). The chain's CDR3 is CASSLTGSGREQYF. DNA for the CDR3: TGTGCCAGCAGTTTAACAGGGTCAGGTCGCGAGCAGTACTTC.

The V call is TRBV19, the J call TRBJ2-1; D gene uncertain. The CDR3 has 12 amino acids. Germline values: CDR1 LNHDA, CDR2 SQIVND (reference sequence). The V gene lost 4 bases and the J gene lost 9 bases, with 10 bases spanning the gap. Here the CDR3 DNA reads TGTGCCAGTAGTAGAGTGGCAGGTGAGCAGTTCTTC. Translating it yields CASSRVAGEQFF.

The chain joins TRBV9 to TRBJ2-7; D is possibly TRBD2 (5 bases). V lost 0 bases to trimming and J lost 1 base, with 11 bases between them. Germline CDR1 reads SGDLS; CDR2 reads YYNGEE. The CDR3 length is 15 residues. The CDR3 DNA reads TGTGCCAGCAGCGTAGGAGGGTCCCCGTCCTACGAGCAGTACTTC. Translating gives CASSVGGSPSYEQYF.

The J gene is TRBJ2-1, the V gene TRBV24-1; D is ambiguous. V was pared by 8 bases and J by 0 bases, with 7 bases between. Germline assignment: CDR1 KGHDR and CDR2 SFDVKD. The CDR3 is 13 residues long. The DNA of the CDR3 is TGTGCCACCATGGGTAGCTCCTACAATGAGCAGTTCTTC. Its protein product is CATMGSSYNEQFF.